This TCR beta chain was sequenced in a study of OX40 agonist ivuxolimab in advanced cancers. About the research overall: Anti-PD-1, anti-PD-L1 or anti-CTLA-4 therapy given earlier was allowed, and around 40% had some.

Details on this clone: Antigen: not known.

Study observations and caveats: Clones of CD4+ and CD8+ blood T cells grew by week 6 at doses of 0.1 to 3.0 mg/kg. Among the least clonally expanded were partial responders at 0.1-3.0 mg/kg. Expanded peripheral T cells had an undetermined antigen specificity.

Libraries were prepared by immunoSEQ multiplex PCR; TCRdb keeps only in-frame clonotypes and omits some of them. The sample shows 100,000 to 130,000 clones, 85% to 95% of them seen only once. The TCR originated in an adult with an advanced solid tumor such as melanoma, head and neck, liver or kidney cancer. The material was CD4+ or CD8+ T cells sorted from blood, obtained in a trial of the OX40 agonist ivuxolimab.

CDR3 region: CASSVDPAAYEQYF. The CDR3 region has the DNA TGTGCCAGCAGTGTAGATCCCGCAGCCTACGAGCAGTACTTC. The chain links TRBV6-1 to TRBJ2-7, with no clear D. Looked up from germline, CDR1 is MNHNS and CDR2 is SASEGT. V was cut by 4 bases and J by 2 bases, with 12 bases left in between. This CDR3 spans 14 amino acids.